The rows below give T cell receptor beta chains drawn from one sample of a study of T cells after yellow fever vaccination. TCRdb itself ran the 5' RACE reads through MiXCR, one entry per CDR3 protein. The sample includes a few hundred thousand distinct CDR3 sequences, around 3.9% of them seen just once. Source: PBMCs, taken on the day of the yellow fever booster vaccination. These TCRs come from a man younger than 35 who received the YFV17D yellow fever vaccine. CDR3s include the opening cysteine and the closing phenylalanine or tryptophan. Fields, in order: CDR3 DNA, CDR3 protein, D gene, J gene, clone size, V gene. The D gene is left open where the match is weak. Clone size is shown for a subset of rows, as once, few, many or a class of expanded clone.

TGCGCCAGCAGCCAAGAGTGGATAGGTAATGAAAAACTGTTTTTT,CASSQEWIGNEKLFF,.,TRBJ1-4,many,TRBV4-3
TGCAGTGCTAGAGGGACAGGGGGCGGGCAGCCCCAGCATTTT,CSARGTGGGQPQHF,TRBD1,TRBJ1-5,many,TRBV20-1
TGTGCCTCCAAAAGATTCGGGGCGAGGAGTGAAAAACTGTTTTTT,CASKRFGARSEKLFF,.,TRBJ1-4,.,TRBV30
TGTGCCAGCAGCCCCTATTCGGGTACAGATACGCAGTATTTT,CASSPYSGTDTQYF,.,TRBJ2-3,many,TRBV7-2
TGCAGTGCTAGAGCGACTAGCGGGGGGCGGGGCACCGGGGAGCTGTTTTTT,CSARATSGGRGTGELFF,TRBD2,TRBJ2-2,many,TRBV20-1
TGTGCCAGCAGCCCACAGGGACAACGCACAGATACGCAGTATTTT,CASSPQGQRTDTQYF,.,TRBJ2-3,few,TRBV7-9
TGTGCCAGCAGGTGGGGGGGGGACACTGAAGCTTTCTTT,CASRWGGDTEAFF,.,TRBJ1-1,few,TRBV6-5
TGTGCCAGCAGCTTAATCGGCTGGGGCAGGGAGAACACTGAAGCTTTCTTT,CASSLIGWGRENTEAFF,.,TRBJ1-1,few,TRBV7-2
TGTGCCAGCAGTGAAGTAGCCGGGACAGGGGGGCCGAAGAGCAATCAGCCCCAGCATTTT,CASSEVAGTGGPKSNQPQHF,TRBD1,TRBJ1-5,many,TRBV6-4
TGTGCCAGCATCCCTGGTCGGGACTCCTACGAGCAGTACTTC,CASIPGRDSYEQYF,.,TRBJ2-7,few,TRBV5-6
TGTGCCAGCAGCTCTTTAGCGGGGGAATTCAATGAGCAGTTCTTC,CASSSLAGEFNEQFF,TRBD2,TRBJ2-1,few,TRBV5-4
TGTGCCAGCAGCTGGGGGACCGGGACAGGGGGACAAGAGACCCAGTACTTC,CASSWGTGTGGQETQYF,TRBD1,TRBJ2-5,many,TRBV11-2
TGCAGTGCCGAAGACAGGGTGACAAGCAATCAGCCCCAGCATTTT,CSAEDRVTSNQPQHF,TRBD1,TRBJ1-5,many,TRBV20-1
TGTGCCAGCAGCTTCACATCTACAGCATCACCCCTCCACTTT,CASSFTSTASPLHF,.,TRBJ1-6,.,TRBV7-2
TGTGCCAGTAACAAACAGAAGTACACAGATACGCAGTATTTT,CASNKQKYTDTQYF,.,TRBJ2-3,many,TRBV19
TGTGCCAGCAGTAAAGCGGGGGTGGGTGAGCAGTTCTTC,CASSKAGVGEQFF,TRBD2,TRBJ2-1,many,TRBV25-1
TGTGCCAGCAGTAAGGGGACAGTACTTTATAATTCACCCCTCCACTTT,CASSKGTVLYNSPLHF,TRBD1,TRBJ1-6,few,TRBV6-6
TGCGCCAGCAGCTCAGGACTTTTAGAGGGAGATACGCAGTATTTT,CASSSGLLEGDTQYF,.,TRBJ2-3,.,TRBV5-1
TGCGCCAGCAGCTCGATGGACATCGCCGGGACTGAAGCTTTCTTT,CASSSMDIAGTEAFF,.,TRBJ1-1,many,TRBV5-1
TGTGCCAGCAGCCCGGGACAGGGGGCATCAACCGGGGAGCTGTTTTTT,CASSPGQGASTGELFF,TRBD1,TRBJ2-2,many,TRBV3-1
TGCAGCGTTGAAGGGCAGTTATACGAGCAGTACTTC,CSVEGQLYEQYF,.,TRBJ2-7,.,TRBV29-1
TGTGCCAGCCAGCAGGGAGGCAATCAGCCCCAGCATTTT,CASQQGGNQPQHF,.,TRBJ1-5,many,TRBV6-5
TGTGCCAGCAGTCAAGCCCAGGGGGTAAAAGATTCACCCCTCCACTTT,CASSQAQGVKDSPLHF,TRBD1,TRBJ1-6,few,TRBV6-6
TGTGCCAGCAGTTACCAGACAGGGGGCAGCGACAGGGAGACCCAGTACTTC,CASSYQTGGSDRETQYF,TRBD1,TRBJ2-5,.,TRBV6-2/TRBV6-3
TGCGCCAGCAGCCAAGTTGGGGGGCTGGAACTGTATGGCTACACCTTC,CASSQVGGLELYGYTF,.,TRBJ1-2,few,TRBV4-1